The entry below gives a single TCR beta chain sequence along with its context. No cognate antigen has been identified for it. No base quality information exists; no much larger clone differs at one position. Each donor gave one peripheral blood draw, averaging approximately 110 mL, which was collected into heparinised tubes. A BD FACSAria II and a panel including CD45RO, CCR7, CD25, CD127, CD95 and CD27 were used to sort naive, central memory, regulatory and stem cell-like memory CD4+ T cells. All sorted populations exceeded 95% purity. Right away, PBMCs were isolated by Lymphoprep density gradient centrifugation and were stained directly, with no culture step. So that batch effects would be minimized, each experiment stained and sorted samples in pairs, pairing one healthy donor with one patient. As encoded in the germline V gene, CDR1 is SGDLS while CDR2 is YYNGEE. V is trimmed back by 3 bases and J by 5 bases, and the junction contains 5 bases that no gene match accounts for. The CDR3 runs 15 residues from the cysteine to the phenylalanine. Only the CDR3 DNA stays, 45 bases, in frame from base 1.

The data stem from a study of beta chain features in type 1 diabetes (dated by TCRdb to the late 2010s). Concerning the study at large: Mean age, gender distribution, total cell number and subset yield did not differ between patients and healthy donors. Regulatory and stem cell-like memory subsets were obtained from only 8 patients and about eight healthy donors, while naive and central memory subsets were obtained from all 30 or so donors. A total of 85 million to 140 million sorted cells were examined across all samples, and a strong correlation was observed between cell number per subset and RNA yield. In the study, TCRB repertoires of sorted circulating CD4+ T cell subsets from recently diagnosed type 1 diabetes patients were compared with those of matched healthy donors. Findings and caveats that apply to the study as a whole: PCR may preferentially amplify shorter templates, but because patient and control samples were amplified and corrected together, any resulting skew would affect both groups equally. Only small numbers of individuals were included in the HLA sub-analyses, which left unresolved whether HLA type had any influence on TCRB rearrangement. Sequencing cDNA rather than genomic DNA could over-represent highly expressing activated cells, although activation and CD3 levels did not differ between groups. Patients with type 1 diabetes made fewer insertions and deleted more nucleotides at VDJ recombination sites, implying thymic rearrangement abnormalities. In all four CD4+ subsets, TCRB CDR3 length was moderately but significantly shorter in type 1 diabetes patients. Naive, central memory and regulatory TCRB repertoires appeared to be more similar among patients than among healthy donors.

The entire amount of isolated RNA was reverse transcribed using the High Capacity cDNA Reverse Transcription Kit, so the sequenced TCRB transcripts were expressed ones. Deep immunoSEQ sequencing was applied to naive, central memory and regulatory T cell samples, giving an average of around 3.4 million total reads per sample. Sorted cells were lysed in RLT buffer and RNA was extracted with DNase-treated RNeasy Micro or Mini kits, depending on cell number. To prevent cross-contamination, every cell subset was processed on its own, while patient and healthy donor samples were processed together. TCRB sequences were amplified from cDNA with the immunoSEQ multiplex PCR, producing 87-bp fragments spanning the CDR3 region. Sequencing of the amplicons was done on the Illumina HiSeq platform. The study's processing was this. Synthetic template baselines were used to correct PCR bias computationally, reads within Hamming distance 2 were collapsed, and singletons that could not be merged were discarded. Reads were aligned against IMGT to assign V, D and J genes, CDR3 length and insertions or deletions at six rearrangement sites. Within each subset, clonotype counts were normalized to the number of sorted cells before true diversity and Gini coefficients were calculated with the tcR R package. The overlap coefficient, calculated on TCRB nucleotide sequences, was used to quantify repertoire sharing. As a proxy for the pre-selection repertoire, out-of-frame TCRB sequences from naive cells were analyzed. Held by TCRdb, this immuneACCESS table contains in-frame sequences only and omits some clones. Under half of the omission traces to an unresolved V gene where checked; the cause of the rest is unknown. V and J calls and clone size are those listed in that table; D and trimming were worked out from the DNA. The sample table records hundreds of thousands of clones; roughly an eighth of these occur just once. Clones ranked in the top ten supply approximately 0.022% of the sample.

The chain employs TRBV9 and TRBJ2-1; 10 bases in between match TRBD2. The source of this sequence is a man aged 18 to 30 with type 1 diabetes. The specimen was naive CD4+ T cells from blood. Sample cell subset or site, as interpreted from the label and publication: true naive CD4+ T cells. The nucleotides are TGTGCCAGCAGCGAAGGACTAGCGGCGAACAATGAGCAGTTCTTC. Translated, it gives CASSEGLAANNEQFF.